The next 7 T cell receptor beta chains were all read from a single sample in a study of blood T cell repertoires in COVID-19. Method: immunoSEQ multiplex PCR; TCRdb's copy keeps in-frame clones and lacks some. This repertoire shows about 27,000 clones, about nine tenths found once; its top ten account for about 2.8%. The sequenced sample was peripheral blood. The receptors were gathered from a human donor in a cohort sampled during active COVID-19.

CDR3 bases: TGTGCCAGCAGTCTATATCTCTCTGGGGCCAACGTCCTGACTTTC. Amino acid sequence: CASSLYLSGANVLTF. The gene calls are TRBV2 and TRBJ2-6; D is undetermined. This CDR3 has 15 amino acids. Germline V gene sequence: CDR1 SNHLY, CDR2 FYNNEI. V gave up 5 bases and J gave up 0 bases, with 8 bases separating them. The full variable domain, rest sourced from reference TRBV2 and TRBJ2-6, is EPEVTQTPSHQVTQMGQEVILRCVPISNHLYFYWYRQILGQKVEFLVSFYNNEISEKSEIFDDQFSVERPDGSNFTLKIRSTKLEDSAMYFCASSLYLSGANVLTFGAGSRLTVL.

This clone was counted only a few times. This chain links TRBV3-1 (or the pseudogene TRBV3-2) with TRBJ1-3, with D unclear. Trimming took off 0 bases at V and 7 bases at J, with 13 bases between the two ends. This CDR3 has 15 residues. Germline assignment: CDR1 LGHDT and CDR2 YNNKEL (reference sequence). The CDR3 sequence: CASSQDVGIWNTIYF. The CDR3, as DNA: TGTGCCAGCAGCCAAGATGTCGGGATTTGGAACACCATATATTTT.

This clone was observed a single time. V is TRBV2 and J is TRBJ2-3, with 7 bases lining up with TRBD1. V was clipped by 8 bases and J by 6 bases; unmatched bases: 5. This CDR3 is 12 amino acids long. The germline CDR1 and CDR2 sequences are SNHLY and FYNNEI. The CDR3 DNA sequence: TGTGCCAGCCAGACAGGGTCCGATACGCAGTATTTT. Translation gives CASQTGSDTQYF. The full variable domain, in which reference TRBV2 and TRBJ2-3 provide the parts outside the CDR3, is EPEVTQTPSHQVTQMGQEVILRCVPISNHLYFYWYRQILGQKVEFLVSFYNNEISEKSEIFDDQFSVERPDGSNFTLKIRSTKLEDSAMYFCASQTGSDTQYFGPGTRLTVL.

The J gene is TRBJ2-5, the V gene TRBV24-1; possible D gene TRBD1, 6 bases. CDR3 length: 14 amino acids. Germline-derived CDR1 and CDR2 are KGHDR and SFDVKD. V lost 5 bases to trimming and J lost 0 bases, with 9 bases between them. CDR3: CATSVRTDQETQYF. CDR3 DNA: TGTGCCACCAGTGTCAGGACAGACCAAGAGACCCAGTACTTC.

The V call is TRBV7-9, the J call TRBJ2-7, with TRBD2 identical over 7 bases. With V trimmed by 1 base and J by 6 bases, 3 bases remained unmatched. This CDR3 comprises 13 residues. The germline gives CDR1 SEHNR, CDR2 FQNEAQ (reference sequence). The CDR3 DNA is TGTGCCAGCAGCTTAGAGTCGGGGGGCGAGCAGTACGTC. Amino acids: CASSLESGGEQYV.

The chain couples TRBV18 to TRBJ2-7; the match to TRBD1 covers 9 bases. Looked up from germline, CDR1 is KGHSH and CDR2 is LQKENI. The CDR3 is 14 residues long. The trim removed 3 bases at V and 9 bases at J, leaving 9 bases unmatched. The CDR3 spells CASSPATGGKGQYV. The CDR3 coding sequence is TGTGCCAGCTCACCGGCGACAGGGGGAAAGGGGCAGTACGTC.

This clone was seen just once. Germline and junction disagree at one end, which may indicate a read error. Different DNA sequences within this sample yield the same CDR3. The CDR3: CASSSGQGRFSNYGYTF. The CDR3 DNA reads TGCGCCAGCAGCTCCGGACAGGGGCGATTTTCTAACTATGGCTACACTTTC. The rearrangement uses TRBV4-1 and TRBJ1-2, with TRBD1 identical over 9 bases. In germline, CDR1 is MGHRA, CDR2 YSYEKL. The CDR3 has 17 amino acids.